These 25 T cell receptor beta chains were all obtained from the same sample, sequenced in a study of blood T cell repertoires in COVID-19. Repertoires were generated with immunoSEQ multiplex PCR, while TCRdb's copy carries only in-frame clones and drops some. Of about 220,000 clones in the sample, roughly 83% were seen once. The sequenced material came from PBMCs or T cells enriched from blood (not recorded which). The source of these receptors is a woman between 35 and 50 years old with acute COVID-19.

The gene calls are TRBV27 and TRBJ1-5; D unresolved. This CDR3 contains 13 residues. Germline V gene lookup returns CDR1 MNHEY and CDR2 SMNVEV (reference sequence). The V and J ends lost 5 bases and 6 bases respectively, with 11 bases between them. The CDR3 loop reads CASSREGGQPQHF. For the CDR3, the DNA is TGTGCCAGCAGTCGGGAGGGAGGTCAGCCCCAGCATTTT.

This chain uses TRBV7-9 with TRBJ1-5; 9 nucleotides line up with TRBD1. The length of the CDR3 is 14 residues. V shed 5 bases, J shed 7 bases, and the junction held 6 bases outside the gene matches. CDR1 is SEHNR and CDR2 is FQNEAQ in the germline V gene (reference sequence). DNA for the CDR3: TGTGCCAGCAGCCCCGGGACAGGGCTGCAGCCCCAGCATTTT. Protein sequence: CASSPGTGLQPQHF. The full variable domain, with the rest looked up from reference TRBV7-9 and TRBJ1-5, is DTGVSQNPRHKITKRGQNVTFRCDPISEHNRLYWYRQTLGQGPEFLTYFQNEAQLEKSRLLSDRFSAERPKGSFSTLEIQRTEQGDSAMYLCASSPGTGLQPQHFGDGTRLSIL.

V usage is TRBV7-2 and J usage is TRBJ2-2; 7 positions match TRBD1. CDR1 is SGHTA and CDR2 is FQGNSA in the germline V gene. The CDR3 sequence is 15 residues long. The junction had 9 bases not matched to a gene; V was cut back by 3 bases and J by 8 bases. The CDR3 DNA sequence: TGTGCCAGCAGCTTCCTTAACAGGGGTTGGGGGGAGCTGTTTTTT. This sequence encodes CASSFLNRGWGELFF.

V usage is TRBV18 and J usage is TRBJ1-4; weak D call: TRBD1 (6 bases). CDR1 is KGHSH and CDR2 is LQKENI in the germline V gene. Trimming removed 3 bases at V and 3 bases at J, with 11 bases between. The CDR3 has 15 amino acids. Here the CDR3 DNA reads TGTGCCAGCTCACCTATGGACAGACCTAATGAAAAACTGTTTTTT. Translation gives CASSPMDRPNEKLFF.

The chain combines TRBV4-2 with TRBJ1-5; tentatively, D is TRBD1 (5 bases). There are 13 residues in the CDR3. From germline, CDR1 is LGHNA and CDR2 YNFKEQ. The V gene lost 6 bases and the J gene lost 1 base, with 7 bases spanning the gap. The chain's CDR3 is CASSGHSNQPQHF. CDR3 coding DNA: TGTGCCAGCAGTGGACACAGCAATCAGCCCCAGCATTTT.

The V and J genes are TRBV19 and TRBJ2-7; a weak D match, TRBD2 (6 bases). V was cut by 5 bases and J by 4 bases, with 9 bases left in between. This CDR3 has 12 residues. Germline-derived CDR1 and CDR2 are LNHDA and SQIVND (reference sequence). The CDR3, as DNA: TGTGCCAGTAGTCGGGGGTGGTACGAGCAGTACTTC. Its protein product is CASSRGWYEQYF.

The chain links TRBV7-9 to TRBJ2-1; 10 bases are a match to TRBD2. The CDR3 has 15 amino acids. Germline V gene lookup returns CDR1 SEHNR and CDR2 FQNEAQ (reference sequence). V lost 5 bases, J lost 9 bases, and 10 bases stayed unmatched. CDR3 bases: TGTGCCAGCAGCCCCAATTTAGCGGGAGGAGGTGAGCAGTTCTTC. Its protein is CASSPNLAGGGEQFF.

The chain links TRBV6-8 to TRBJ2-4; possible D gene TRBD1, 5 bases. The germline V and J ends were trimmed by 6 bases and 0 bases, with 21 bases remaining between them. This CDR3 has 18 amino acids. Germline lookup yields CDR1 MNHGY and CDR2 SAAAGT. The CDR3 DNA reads TGTGCCAGCAGGGCGCCAGGGCAGGAACCATTAGCCAAAAACATTCAGTACTTC. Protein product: CASRAPGQEPLAKNIQYF.

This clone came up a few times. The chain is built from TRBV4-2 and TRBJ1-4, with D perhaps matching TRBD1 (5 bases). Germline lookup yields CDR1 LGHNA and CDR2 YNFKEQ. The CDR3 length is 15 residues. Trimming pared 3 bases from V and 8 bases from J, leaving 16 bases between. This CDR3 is CASSHAGGAEEKLFF. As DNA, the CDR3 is TGTGCCAGCAGCCATGCGGGCGGGGCTGAGGAAAAACTGTTTTTT.

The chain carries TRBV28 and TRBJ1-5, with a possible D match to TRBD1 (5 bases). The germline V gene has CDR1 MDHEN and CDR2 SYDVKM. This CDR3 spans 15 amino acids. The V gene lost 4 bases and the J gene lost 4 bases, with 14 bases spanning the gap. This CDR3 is CASSSVSGGNQPQHF. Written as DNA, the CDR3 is TGTGCCAGCAGTTCCGTCTCGGGGGGGAATCAGCCCCAGCATTTT.

The CDR3 protein is CASGLRGKYGNTIYF. The CDR3 DNA sequence: TGTGCCAGTGGCCTTAGAGGGAAGTATGGAAACACCATATATTTT. The gene calls are TRBV19 and TRBJ1-3; D gene unclear. CDR1 LNHDA and CDR2 SQIVND come from the germline V gene (reference sequence). V was pared by 8 bases and J by 3 bases, with 17 bases between. The CDR3 loop spans 15 amino acids.

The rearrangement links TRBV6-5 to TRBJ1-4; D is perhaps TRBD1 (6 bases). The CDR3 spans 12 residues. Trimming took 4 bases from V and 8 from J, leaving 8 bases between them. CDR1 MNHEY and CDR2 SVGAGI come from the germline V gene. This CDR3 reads CASSFDREKLFF. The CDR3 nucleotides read TGTGCCAGCAGTTTTGACAGGGAAAAACTGTTTTTT.

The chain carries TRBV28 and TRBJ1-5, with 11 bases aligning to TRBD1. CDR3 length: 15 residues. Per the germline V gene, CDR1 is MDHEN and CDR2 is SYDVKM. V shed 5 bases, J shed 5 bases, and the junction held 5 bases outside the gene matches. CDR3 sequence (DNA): TGTGCCAGCAGTCCCGGGACAGGGGGACATCAGCCCCAGCATTTT. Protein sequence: CASSPGTGGHQPQHF.

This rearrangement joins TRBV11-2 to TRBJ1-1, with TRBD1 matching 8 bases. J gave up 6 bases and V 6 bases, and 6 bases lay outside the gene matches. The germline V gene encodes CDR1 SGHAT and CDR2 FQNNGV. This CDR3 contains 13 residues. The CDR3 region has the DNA TGTGCCAGCAGTTCGGACAGGGTCGCTGAAGCTTTCTTT. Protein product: CASSSDRVAEAFF.

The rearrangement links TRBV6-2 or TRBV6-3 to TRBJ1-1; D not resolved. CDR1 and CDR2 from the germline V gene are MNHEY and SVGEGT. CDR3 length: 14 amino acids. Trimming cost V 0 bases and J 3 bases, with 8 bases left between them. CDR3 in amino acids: CASSYSREDTEAFF. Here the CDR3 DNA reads TGTGCCAGCAGTTACTCGCGGGAGGACACTGAAGCTTTCTTT.

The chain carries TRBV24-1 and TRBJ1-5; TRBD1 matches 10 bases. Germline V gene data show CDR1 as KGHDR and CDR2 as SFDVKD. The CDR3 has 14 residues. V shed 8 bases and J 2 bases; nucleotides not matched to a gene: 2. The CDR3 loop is CATKGTGGNQPQHF. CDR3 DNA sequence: TGTGCCACCAAGGGGACAGGGGGCAATCAGCCCCAGCATTTT.

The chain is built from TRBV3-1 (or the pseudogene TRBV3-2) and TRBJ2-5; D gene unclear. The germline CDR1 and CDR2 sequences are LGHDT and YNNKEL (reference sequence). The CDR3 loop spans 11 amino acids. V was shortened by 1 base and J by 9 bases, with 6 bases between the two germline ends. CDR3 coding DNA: TGTGCCAGCAGCCAAGGTCCGGCCCAGTACTTC. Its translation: CASSQGPAQYF.

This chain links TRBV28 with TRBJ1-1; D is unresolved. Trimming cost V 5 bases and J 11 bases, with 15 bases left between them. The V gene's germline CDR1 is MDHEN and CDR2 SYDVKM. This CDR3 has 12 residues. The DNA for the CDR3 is TGTGCCAGCAGTCAAGACACGGGGTCGGCTTTCTTT. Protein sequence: CASSQDTGSAFF.

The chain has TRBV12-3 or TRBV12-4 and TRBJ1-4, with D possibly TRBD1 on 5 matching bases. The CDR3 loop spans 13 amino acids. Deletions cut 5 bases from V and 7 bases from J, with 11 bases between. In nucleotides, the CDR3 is TGTGCCAGCAGTATCCGGGGGACTGAAAAACTGTTTTTT. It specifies CASSIRGTEKLFF.

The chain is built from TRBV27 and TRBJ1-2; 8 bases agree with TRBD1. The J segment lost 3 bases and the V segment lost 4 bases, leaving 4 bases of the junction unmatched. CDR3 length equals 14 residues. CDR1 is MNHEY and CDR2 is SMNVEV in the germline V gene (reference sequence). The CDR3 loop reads CASSSGGDYYGYTF. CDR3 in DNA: TGTGCCAGCAGTTCAGGGGGCGATTACTATGGCTACACCTTC.

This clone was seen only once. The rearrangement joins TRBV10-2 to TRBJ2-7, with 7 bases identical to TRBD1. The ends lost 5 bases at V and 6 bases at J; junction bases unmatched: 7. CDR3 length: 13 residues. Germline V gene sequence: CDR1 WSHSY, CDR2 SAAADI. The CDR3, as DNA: TGCGCCAGCAGTACCCCGACAGGGAGCGAGCAGTACTTC. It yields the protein CASSTPTGSEQYF.

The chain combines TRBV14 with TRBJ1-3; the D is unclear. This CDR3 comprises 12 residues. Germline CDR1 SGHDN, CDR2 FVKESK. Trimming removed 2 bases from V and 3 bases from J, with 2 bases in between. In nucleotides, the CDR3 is TGTGCCAGCAGCCAACATGGAAACACCATATATTTT. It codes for CASSQHGNTIYF.

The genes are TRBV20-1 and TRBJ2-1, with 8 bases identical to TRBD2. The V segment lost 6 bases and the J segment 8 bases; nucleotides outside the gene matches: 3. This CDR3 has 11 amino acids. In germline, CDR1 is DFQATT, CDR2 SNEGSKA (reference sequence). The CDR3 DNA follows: TGCAGTGCAGGACTAGCTTATGAGCAGTTCTTC. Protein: CSAGLAYEQFF.

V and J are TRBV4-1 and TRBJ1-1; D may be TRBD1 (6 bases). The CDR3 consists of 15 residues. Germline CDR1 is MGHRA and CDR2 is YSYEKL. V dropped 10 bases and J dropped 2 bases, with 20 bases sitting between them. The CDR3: CATMGGQAVNTEAFF. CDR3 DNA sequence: TGCGCCACCATGGGGGGGCAGGCTGTTAACACTGAAGCTTTCTTT.

The CDR3 DNA sequence: TGTGCCTGGAGTCGGACAGCTTCACCCCTCCACTTT. Translation gives CAWSRTASPLHF. The rearrangement links TRBV30 to TRBJ1-6; perhaps TRBD1 as D (6 bases). V lost 2 bases and J 9 bases, leaving 8 bases between the germline ends. This CDR3 contains 12 residues. Germline values: CDR1 GTSNPN, CDR2 SVGIG (reference sequence).